These 17 T cell receptor beta chains were sequenced from one sample in a study of blood T cell repertoires in COVID-19. Some clones are missing from TCRdb's copy, which holds only in-frame ones; the method was immunoSEQ multiplex PCR. The sample comprises almost 400,000 clones, approximately 88% of which are singletons, and about 0.89% rests with the top ten. Input material: PBMCs or T cells enriched from blood (not recorded which). The source is a woman between 25 and 40 years old with acute COVID-19.

This sequence joins TRBV5-8 and TRBJ1-5, with no clear D. The CDR3 is made up of 17 amino acids. Germline V gives CDR1 SGHTS, CDR2 YDEGEE. V lost 0 bases and J lost 7, with 20 bases in between. The CDR3 DNA is TGTGCCAGCAGCTTGGATGGTTGGGTCTCTGATAGCCAGCCCCAGCATTTT. It specifies CASSLDGWVSDSQPQHF.

The chain couples TRBV24-1 to TRBJ2-3, with D possibly TRBD1 on 5 matching bases. Germline V CDR1 and CDR2: KGHDR, SFDVKD. The CDR3 sequence is 14 residues long. Trimming pared 10 bases from V and 0 bases from J, leaving 13 bases between. The CDR3 nucleotides read TGTGCCACATCTCCGACAGTAAGCACAGATACGCAGTATTTT. Translation gives CATSPTVSTDTQYF.

This clone was seen more than once but under ten times. The chain couples TRBV2 to TRBJ1-2; D is unresolved. Germline-derived CDR1 and CDR2 are SNHLY and FYNNEI. Trimming shortened V by 2 bases and J by 1 base, and 5 bases separated the two germline ends. This CDR3 contains 13 residues. The CDR3 is CASSESVNYGYTF. For the CDR3, the DNA is TGTGCCAGCAGTGAATCAGTTAACTATGGCTACACCTTC.

The chain combines TRBV7-2 with TRBJ1-1; the D is unclear. There are 12 residues in the CDR3. Trimming took off 5 bases at V and 2 bases at J, with 6 bases between the two ends. The germline gives CDR1 SGHTA, CDR2 FQGNSA. The CDR3 loop reads CASSLVNTEAFF. CDR3 nucleotides: TGTGCCAGCAGCCTCGTTAACACTGAAGCTTTCTTT.

The chain carries TRBV5-1 and TRBJ1-5; D remains unclear. With 0 bases removed from V and 7 bases from J, the gap between germline ends came to 8 bases. The germline CDR1 and CDR2 sequences are SGHRS and YFSETQ. The CDR3 totals 13 residues. This CDR3 is CASSLGPQQPQHF. The DNA for the CDR3 is TGCGCCAGCAGCTTGGGACCACAGCAGCCCCAGCATTTT.

The chain recombines TRBV5-6 with TRBJ1-5, with D possibly TRBD1 on 6 matching bases. V was cut by 0 bases and J by 5 bases, with 21 bases left in between. CDR1 and CDR2 (germline): SGHDT, YYEEEE. This CDR3 has 18 residues. The CDR3 DNA is TGTGCCAGCAGCTTGGGCTGGGGGCGTACAGGGAGGGATCAGCCCCAGCATTTT. It codes for CASSLGWGRTGRDQPQHF.

This clone was picked up a small number of times. The CDR3 region has the DNA TGTGCCAGCAAGTTGACAGGGGGCGGGGAGCAGTTCTTC. This gives the protein CASKLTGGGEQFF. The chain is built from TRBV28 and TRBJ2-1, with 10 bases matching TRBD1. The CDR3 is 13 residues long. Germline V gives CDR1 MDHEN, CDR2 SYDVKM. V trimming: 7 bases; J trimming: 10 bases; junction bases outside the gene matches: 7.

V is TRBV29-1 and J is TRBJ1-1; a possible D gene is TRBD1 (5 bases). Trimming left V 2 bases short and J 5 bases short, with 12 bases between. Per germline, CDR1 SQVTM and CDR2 ANQGSEA. There are 13 residues in the CDR3. For the CDR3, the DNA is TGCAGCGTTGAAAAGGGGCGGAAAACTGAAGCTTTCTTT. Translating it yields CSVEKGRKTEAFF.

This sequence joins TRBV5-1 and TRBJ2-7; D may be TRBD1 (5 bases). The V end lost 2 bases, the J end lost 5 bases, and 17 bases lay between the germline ends. Germline CDR1 SGHRS, CDR2 YFSETQ. The CDR3 runs to 15 residues. CDR3 sequence: CASSLSGLSGNEQYF. The DNA for the CDR3 is TGCGCCAGCAGCTTATCGGGCTTGTCAGGGAACGAGCAGTACTTC.

The J gene is TRBJ2-7, the V gene TRBV5-1; 9 bases are shared with TRBD1. This CDR3 has 14 amino acids. The germline V gene encodes CDR1 SGHRS and CDR2 YFSETQ. J lost 5 bases, V lost 4 bases, and 7 bases had no gene match. The CDR3 spells CASSTGTGRDEQYF. CDR3 DNA: TGCGCCAGCAGCACAGGGACAGGGAGGGACGAGCAGTACTTC.

This clone was counted many times. The chain uses TRBV28 and TRBJ1-1; 7 bases line up with TRBD1. Germline V CDR1 and CDR2: MDHEN, SYDVKM. Losses at the gene ends were 5 bases for V and 4 bases for J; bases not matched to a gene: 10. This CDR3 contains 15 residues. CDR3 sequence (DNA): TGTGCCAGCAGTCCAGGGGGAGCGGTCGGCACTGAAGCTTTCTTT. Amino acid sequence: CASSPGGAVGTEAFF.

Worth noting for this clone: A junction end diverges from the germline sequence, so it may reflect a read error. The chain carries TRBV24-1 and TRBJ2-1; TRBD2 might be the D (5 bases). From germline, CDR1 is KGHDR and CDR2 SFDVKD. There are 15 residues in the CDR3. This CDR3 is CAPCPGYSSYNEQFF. Written as DNA, the CDR3 is TGCGCGCCCTGCCCGGGGTACAGCTCCTACAATGAGCAGTTCTTC.

V usage is TRBV7-3 and J usage is TRBJ2-1, with TRBD1 identical over 8 bases. Germline assignment: CDR1 SGHTA and CDR2 FQGTGA. The length of the CDR3 is 18 residues. After removal of 2 bases from V and 6 bases from J, the junction contained 15 bases not matched to a gene. The CDR3 nucleotides are TGTGCCAGCAGCTTAGACCATATGTCGAGACAGGGGCTCAATGAGCAGTTCTTC. This translates into CASSLDHMSRQGLNEQFF.

This clone was detected only a few times. V and J are TRBV12-3 or TRBV12-4 and TRBJ2-3; perhaps TRBD1 as D (5 bases). The CDR3 contains 13 residues. Trimming pared 7 bases from V and 0 bases from J, leaving 8 bases between. The CDR3 is CASKAGSTDTQYF. The CDR3 nucleotides are TGTGCCAGCAAGGCAGGGAGCACAGATACGCAGTATTTT.

This chain connects TRBV27 to TRBJ2-5, with 9 bases lining up with TRBD1. Germline V gene lookup returns CDR1 MNHEY and CDR2 SMNVEV (reference sequence). Trimming cost V 4 bases and J 5 bases; bases outside gene matches: 11. This CDR3 is 16 amino acids long. As DNA, the CDR3 is TGTGCCAGCAGTTCAACATTACAGGGGGCCGGGGAGACCCAGTACTTC. Its protein product is CASSSTLQGAGETQYF.

This chain uses TRBV25-1 with TRBJ1-1; D not certain. Germline V CDR1 and CDR2: MGHDK, SYGVNS. Trimming removed 2 bases from V and 1 base from J, with 5 bases in between. CDR3 length: 13 amino acids. DNA for the CDR3: TGTGCCAGCAGTGAACGGAGGAACACTGAAGCTTTCTTT. Translated: CASSERRNTEAFF.

The chain has TRBV5-5 and TRBJ1-2; tentatively, D is TRBD1 (6 bases). The V end lost 4 bases, the J end lost 6 bases, and 16 bases lay between the germline ends. The length of the CDR3 is 14 residues. Germline CDR1 SGHKS, CDR2 YYEKEE (reference sequence). In DNA form, the CDR3 reads TGTGCCAGCAGCCTGAACCCCGAGGGGGATGGCTACACCTTC. This gives the protein CASSLNPEGDGYTF. The full variable domain, its missing parts supplied by reference TRBV5-5 and TRBJ1-2, is DAGVTQSPTHLIKTRGQQVTLRCSPISGHKSVSWYQQVLGQGPQFIFQYYEKEERGRGNFPDRFSARQFPNYSSELNVNALLLGDSALYLCASSLNPEGDGYTFGSGTRLTVV.